This T cell receptor beta chain was profiled in a study of OX40 agonist ivuxolimab in advanced cancers. Study-wide background: Dose-escalation subjects each had hepatocellular carcinoma, melanoma, renal cell or head and neck cancer. Overall study results and limits: Fewer expanded clones were found on average in CD4+ than in CD8+ T cells.

Libraries were prepared by immunoSEQ multiplex PCR; TCRdb keeps only in-frame clonotypes and omits some of them. The table shows about 150,000 clones, with 94% occurring only once. Of note for this clone: Its antigen is unknown.

V dropped 6 bases and J dropped 7; count of bases not matched to a gene: 9. From germline, CDR1 is MNHNY and CDR2 SVGAGI (reference sequence). This CDR3 contains 15 residues. The specimen was CD4+ or CD8+ T cells sorted from blood, collected in a trial of the OX40 agonist ivuxolimab. The sequence came from an adult with an advanced solid tumor such as melanoma, head and neck, liver or kidney cancer. The rearrangement links TRBV6-6 to TRBJ1-5; TRBD1 matches at 10 bases. CDR3 sequence reads: CASRGAGTGEQPQHF. The CDR3 DNA reads as TGTGCCAGCAGAGGGGCCGGGACAGGGGAACAGCCCCAGCATTTT.